These T cell receptor beta chains were read from a single sample in a study of neoadjuvant anti-PD-1 for oral cavity cancer. Generated by immunoSEQ multiplex PCR, the TCRdb table keeps only in-frame clones and is missing some. The table includes 12,000 to 15,000 clones, over 65% detected once. The sample was PBMCs, taken before nivolumab (anti-PD-1) treatment. All receptors come from a person aged 40 to 85 with oral cavity squamous cell carcinoma. Each CDR3 is given with its conserved first and last residue. Fields, in order: D gene, V gene, clone size, J gene, CDR3 DNA, CDR3 protein. The D gene is left open where the match is weak. Where a row states a size, it is once, few, many or the class of an expanded clone; other rows omit it.

>NA|TRBV19|NA|TRBJ1-5
TGTGCCAGTAAGATTCACAGGGACGATCAGCCCCAGCATTTT
CASKIHRDDQPQHF
>NA|TRBV6-6|NA|TRBJ1-1
TGTGCCAGCAGTTACGGCCGGGGGCGGGCTCCTGAAGCTTTCTTT
CASSYGRGRAPEAFF
>NA|TRBV2|NA|TRBJ2-3
TGTGCCAGCAGTGGAGTGGACAGAAGCACAGATACGCAGTATTTT
CASSGVDRSTDTQYF
>NA|TRBV5-4|NA|TRBJ1-2
TGTGCCAGCAGCCGACTGGGGGGGTACACCTTC
CASSRLGGYTF
>NA|TRBV10-3|few|TRBJ2-7
TGTGCCACAGGGGAAGCCTACGAGCAGTACTTC
CATGEAYEQYF
>TRBD1|TRBV10-1|few|TRBJ2-2
TGCGCCAGCAGTGAGGGACAGGGACGTGTCGGGGAGCTGTTTTTT
CASSEGQGRVGELFF
>NA|TRBV19|NA|TRBJ1-5
TGTGCCAGTAGTCCTTCCGGACGAGTCTATAGCAATCAGCCCCAGCATTTT
CASSPSGRVYSNQPQHF
>NA|TRBV27|NA|TRBJ2-7
TGTGCCAGCAGTCCCCGGGGCGTTATCTACGAGCAGTACTTC
CASSPRGVIYEQYF
>NA|TRBV7-9|NA|TRBJ1-2
TGTGCCAGCAGCTCAAGACGCTCGCCCTATGGCTACACCTTC
CASSSRRSPYGYTF
>TRBD1|TRBV13|few|TRBJ1-5
TGTGCCAGCAGCTTAGGAGGAGGAGACAGGGACAATCAGCCCCAGCATTTT
CASSLGGGDRDNQPQHF
>NA|TRBV7-9|NA|TRBJ1-1
TGTGCCAGCAGCTTAGCGGCGGGCCGGGGCACTGAAGCTTTCTTT
CASSLAAGRGTEAFF
>TRBD2|TRBV9|NA|TRBJ2-7
TGTGCCAGCAGCGTAGACGCGGGGGTTTTTCCCTACGAGCAGTACTTC
CASSVDAGVFPYEQYF
>NA|TRBV4-1|few|TRBJ1-6
TGCGCCAGCAGCCAAGTTTCAGTTAATTCACCCCTCCACTTT
CASSQVSVNSPLHF
>NA|TRBV11-2|NA|TRBJ2-7
TGTGCCAGCAGCTTAGTACAGTCCTACGAGCAGTACTTC
CASSLVQSYEQYF
>NA|TRBV9|once|TRBJ1-5
TGTGCCAGCAGCCCCTCCGGGGACGTTCAGCCCCAGCATTTT
CASSPSGDVQPQHF
>NA|TRBV6-5|NA|TRBJ1-3
TGTGCCAGCAGTTACGCGGGGGTTGGAAACACCATATATTTT
CASSYAGVGNTIYF
>TRBD2|TRBV27|NA|TRBJ2-3
TGTGCCAGCACAGGGCTGACTAGCACCAGAGGGGATACGCAGTATTTT
CASTGLTSTRGDTQYF
>NA|TRBV4-1|NA|TRBJ1-1
TGCGCCAGCAGCCCTATTTCGGAAACTGAAGCTTTCTTT
CASSPISETEAFF
>NA|TRBV5-1|NA|TRBJ2-1
TGCGCCAGCAGCTTAGACAGCCTTTACAATGAGCAGTTCTTC
CASSLDSLYNEQFF
>TRBD1|TRBV15|few|TRBJ2-7
TGTGCCACCAGCAGGACAGGGTCGTCCTACGAGCAGTACTTC
CATSRTGSSYEQYF
>NA|TRBV28|NA|TRBJ2-2
TGTGCCAGCAGTGCTGACAGCACCGGGGAGCTGTTTTTT
CASSADSTGELFF
>NA|TRBV10-3|NA|TRBJ1-4
TGTGCCACGGGGGTCGGGGAGTTTGAAAAACTGTTTTTT
CATGVGEFEKLFF
>TRBD1|TRBV5-1|NA|TRBJ1-1
TGCGCCAGCAGCTTTACAGGGGAGAACACTGAAGCTTTCTTT
CASSFTGENTEAFF
>NA|TRBV11-2|NA|TRBJ2-1
TGTGCCAGCAGGTTCCGTCGGGGAGGAGATGAGCAGTTCTTC
CASRFRRGGDEQFF
>TRBD2|TRBV13|NA|TRBJ2-1
TGTGCCAGCAGCTTAGGACTAGCGGGGGGGCTCTACAATGAGCAGTTCTTC
CASSLGLAGGLYNEQFF
>TRBD1|TRBV6-1|NA|TRBJ1-2
TGTGCCAGCAGTGACCATTCCTTTACGGGACAGGGGGCGCGTGGCTACACCTTC
CASSDHSFTGQGARGYTF
>NA|TRBV27|NA|TRBJ2-5
TGTGCCAGCAGTTTATTAACGCCTAATACGCAGGAGACCCAGTACTTC
CASSLLTPNTQETQYF
>NA|TRBV7-9|NA|TRBJ1-2
TGTGCCAGCAGCCGAAACAGGGAGGATGGCTACACCTTC
CASSRNREDGYTF
>NA|TRBV7-9|few|TRBJ1-2
TGTGCCAGCAGAAGGGCAGGGTCGAAAGACGGCTACACCTTC
CASRRAGSKDGYTF
>NA|TRBV27|NA|TRBJ1-2
TGTGCCAGCAGCTCTACAGGGTTGAGAATGTCGAACTATGGCTACACCTTC
CASSSTGLRMSNYGYTF
>NA|TRBV7-9|NA|TRBJ1-3
TGTGCCAGCAGTTATCCCCAGGGGTTCCCCTCTGGAAACACCATATATTTT
CASSYPQGFPSGNTIYF
>NA|TRBV6-1|NA|TRBJ2-5
TGTGCCAGCAGTATCGAAGTCGGGGCTTGGGAGACCCAGTACTTC
CASSIEVGAWETQYF
>TRBD1|TRBV5-1|NA|TRBJ1-2
TGCGCCAGCAGCTTGCGGACAGGGGGAAATGGCTACACCTTC
CASSLRTGGNGYTF
>NA|TRBV30|NA|TRBJ2-3
TGTGCCTGGAGTCTAGGCGCGGCCACAGATACGCAGTATTTT
CAWSLGAATDTQYF
>TRBD2|TRBV5-1|NA|TRBJ2-1
TGCGCCAGCAGCTTGGCACTAGCGGGAGTTCACAATGAGCAGTTCTTC
CASSLALAGVHNEQFF
>NA|TRBV5-1|once|TRBJ2-5
TGCGCCAGCAGTGATGACAGAACAGAGACCCAGTACTTC
CASSDDRTETQYF
>NA|TRBV15|NA|TRBJ2-2
TGTGCCACCAGCAGAGGGGGGCTACAAGCCGGGGAGCTGTTTTTT
CATSRGGLQAGELFF
>NA|TRBV2|NA|TRBJ1-1
TGTGCCAGCAGTGACCAGGGGATCACTGAAGCTTTCTTT
CASSDQGITEAFF
>NA|TRBV5-1|NA|TRBJ2-3
TGCGCCAGCAAACAGGGTGGAGGCACAGATACGCAGTATTTT
CASKQGGGTDTQYF
>TRBD1|TRBV27|NA|TRBJ2-7
TGTGCCAGCAGTCACCGGGACAGGGGTTCCGAGCAGTACTTC
CASSHRDRGSEQYF
>NA|TRBV11-2|NA|TRBJ2-6
TGTGCCAGCAGCTTAAGCGAGGCTGGGGCCAACGTCCTGACTTTC
CASSLSEAGANVLTF